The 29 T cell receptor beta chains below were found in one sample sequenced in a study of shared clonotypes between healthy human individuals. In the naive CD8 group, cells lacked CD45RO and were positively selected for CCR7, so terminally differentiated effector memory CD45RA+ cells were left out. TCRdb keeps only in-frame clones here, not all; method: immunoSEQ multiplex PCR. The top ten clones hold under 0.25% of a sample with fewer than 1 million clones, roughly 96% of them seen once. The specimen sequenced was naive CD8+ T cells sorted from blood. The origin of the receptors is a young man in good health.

The CDR3 nucleotides are TGTGCCAGCAGTTTTTCGACAGGGGGAACCTACAATGAGCAGTTCTTC. This sequence encodes CASSFSTGGTYNEQFF. The chain joins TRBV27 to TRBJ2-1; 9 nucleotides match TRBD1. This CDR3 has 16 residues. The trim removed 3 bases at V and 2 bases at J, leaving 5 bases unmatched. CDR1 MNHEY and CDR2 SMNVEV come from the germline V gene (reference sequence).

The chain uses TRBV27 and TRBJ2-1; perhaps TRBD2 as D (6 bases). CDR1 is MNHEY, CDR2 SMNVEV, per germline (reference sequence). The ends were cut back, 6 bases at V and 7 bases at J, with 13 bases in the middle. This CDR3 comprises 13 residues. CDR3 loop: CASSHAGPNEQFF. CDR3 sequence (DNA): TGTGCCAGCAGCCACGCGGGACCGAATGAGCAGTTCTTC.

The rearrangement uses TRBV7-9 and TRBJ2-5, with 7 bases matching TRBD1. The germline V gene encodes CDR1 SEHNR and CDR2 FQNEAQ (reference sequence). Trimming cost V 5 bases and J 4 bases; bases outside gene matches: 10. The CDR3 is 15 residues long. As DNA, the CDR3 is TGTGCCAGCAGCCTTCGGGACAGCGAAATAGAGACCCAGTACTTC. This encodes CASSLRDSEIETQYF.

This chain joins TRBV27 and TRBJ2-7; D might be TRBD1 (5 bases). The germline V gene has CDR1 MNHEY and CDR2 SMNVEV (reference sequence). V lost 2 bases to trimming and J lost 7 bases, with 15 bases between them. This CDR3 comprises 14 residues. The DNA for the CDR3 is TGTGCCAGCAGTTTACGCAGGGAAAGGGCGGAGCAGTACTTC. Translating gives CASSLRRERAEQYF.

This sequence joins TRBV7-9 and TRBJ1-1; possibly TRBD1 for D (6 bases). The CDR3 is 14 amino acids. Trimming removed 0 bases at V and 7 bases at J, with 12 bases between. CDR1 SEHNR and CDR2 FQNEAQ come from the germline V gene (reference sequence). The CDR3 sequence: CASSLADRSLEAFF. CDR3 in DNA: TGTGCCAGCAGCTTAGCCGACAGGTCTCTTGAAGCTTTCTTT.

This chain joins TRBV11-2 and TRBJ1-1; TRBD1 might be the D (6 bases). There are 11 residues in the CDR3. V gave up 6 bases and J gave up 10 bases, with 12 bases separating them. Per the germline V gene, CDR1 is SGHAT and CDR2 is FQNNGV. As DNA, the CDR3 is TGTGCCAGCAGAAGGGGGATAGGAGCTTTCTTT. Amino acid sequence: CASRRGIGAFF. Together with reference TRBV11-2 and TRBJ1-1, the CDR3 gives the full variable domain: EAGVAQSPRYKIIEKRQSVAFWCNPISGHATLYWYQQILGQGPKLLIQFQNNGVVDDSQLPKDRFSAERLKGVDSTLKIQPAKLEDSAVYLCASRRGIGAFFGQGTRLTVV.

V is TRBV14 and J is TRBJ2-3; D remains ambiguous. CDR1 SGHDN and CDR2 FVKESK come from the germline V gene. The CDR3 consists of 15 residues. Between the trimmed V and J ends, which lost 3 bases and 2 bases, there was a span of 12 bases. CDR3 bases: TGTGCCAGCAGCCACGGGTCAAGGCACACAGATACGCAGTATTTT. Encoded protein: CASSHGSRHTDTQYF.

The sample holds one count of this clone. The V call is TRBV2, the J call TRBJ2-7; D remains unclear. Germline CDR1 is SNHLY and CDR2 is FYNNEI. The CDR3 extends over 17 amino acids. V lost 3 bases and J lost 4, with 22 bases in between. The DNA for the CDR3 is TGTGCCAGCAGTGATCAGGATCCGGGTTCCATACCTTACGAGCAGTACTTC. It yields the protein CASSDQDPGSIPYEQYF.

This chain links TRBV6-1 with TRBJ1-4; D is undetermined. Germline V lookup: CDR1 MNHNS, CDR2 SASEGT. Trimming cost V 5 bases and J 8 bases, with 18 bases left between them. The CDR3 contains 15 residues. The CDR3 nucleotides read TGTGCCAGCAGTCCCGATCTGAATAATTGGGAAAAACTGTTTTTT. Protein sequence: CASSPDLNNWEKLFF.

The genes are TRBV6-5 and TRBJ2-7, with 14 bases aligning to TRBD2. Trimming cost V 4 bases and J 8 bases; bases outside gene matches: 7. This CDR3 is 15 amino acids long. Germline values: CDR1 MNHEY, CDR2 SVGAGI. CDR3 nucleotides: TGTGCCAGCAGTTCTTTGGGACTAGCGGGAGAGAAGCAGTACTTC. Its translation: CASSSLGLAGEKQYF.

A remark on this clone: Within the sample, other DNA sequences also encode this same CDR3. The CDR3 reads CASSPRYEQYF. Here the CDR3 DNA reads TGTGCCAGCAGCCCTCGGTACGAGCAGTACTTC. The chain links TRBV28 to TRBJ2-7; D remains unclear. CDR3 length equals 11 residues. The germline gives CDR1 MDHEN, CDR2 SYDVKM. Deletions cut 6 bases from V and 4 bases from J, with 7 bases between.

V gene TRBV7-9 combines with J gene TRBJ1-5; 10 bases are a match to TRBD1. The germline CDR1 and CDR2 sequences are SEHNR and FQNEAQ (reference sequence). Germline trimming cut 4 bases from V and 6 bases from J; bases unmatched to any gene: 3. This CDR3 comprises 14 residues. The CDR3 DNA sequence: TGTGCCAGCAGCTCCGGGACAGGGGTTCAGCCCCAGCATTTT. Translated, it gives CASSSGTGVQPQHF.

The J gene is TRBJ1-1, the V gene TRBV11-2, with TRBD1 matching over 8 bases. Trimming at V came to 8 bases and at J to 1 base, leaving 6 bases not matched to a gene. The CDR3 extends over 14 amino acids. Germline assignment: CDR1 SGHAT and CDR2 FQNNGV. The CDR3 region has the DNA TGTGCCAGCGGACCAGGGACAGGGAACACTGAAGCTTTCTTT. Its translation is CASGPGTGNTEAFF.

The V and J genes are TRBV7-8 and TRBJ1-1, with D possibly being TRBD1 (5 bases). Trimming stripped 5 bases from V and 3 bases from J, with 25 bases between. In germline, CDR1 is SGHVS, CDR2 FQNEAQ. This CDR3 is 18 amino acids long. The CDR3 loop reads CASSPSRDRLFRHTEAFF. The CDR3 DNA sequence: TGTGCCAGCAGCCCCTCCCGGGACCGCCTATTTAGGCACACTGAAGCTTTCTTT.

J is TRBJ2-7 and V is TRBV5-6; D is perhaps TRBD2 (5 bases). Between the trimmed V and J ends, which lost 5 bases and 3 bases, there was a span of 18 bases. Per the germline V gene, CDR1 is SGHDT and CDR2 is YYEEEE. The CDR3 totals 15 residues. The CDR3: CASREWSGSVYEQYF. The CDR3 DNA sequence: TGTGCCAGCAGGGAGTGGTCGGGGTCAGTCTACGAGCAGTACTTC.

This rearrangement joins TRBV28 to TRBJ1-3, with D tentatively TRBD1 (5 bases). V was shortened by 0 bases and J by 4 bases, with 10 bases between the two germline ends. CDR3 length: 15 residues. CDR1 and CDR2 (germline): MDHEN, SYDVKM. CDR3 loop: CASSLWSGSGNTIYF. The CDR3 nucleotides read TGTGCCAGCAGTTTATGGTCAGGGTCCGGAAACACCATATATTTT.

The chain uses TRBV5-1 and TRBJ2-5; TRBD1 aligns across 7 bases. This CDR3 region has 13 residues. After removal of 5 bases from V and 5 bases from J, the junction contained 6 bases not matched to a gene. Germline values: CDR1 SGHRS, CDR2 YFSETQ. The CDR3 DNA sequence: TGCGCCAGCAGACCTACAGGGGAGGAGACCCAGTACTTC. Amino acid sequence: CASRPTGEETQYF. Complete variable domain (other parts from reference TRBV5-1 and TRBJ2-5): KAGVTQTPRYLIKTRGQQVTLSCSPISGHRSVSWYQQTPGQGLQFLFEYFSETQRNKGNFPGRFSGRQFSNSRSEMNVSTLELGDSALYLCASRPTGEETQYFGPGTRLLVL.

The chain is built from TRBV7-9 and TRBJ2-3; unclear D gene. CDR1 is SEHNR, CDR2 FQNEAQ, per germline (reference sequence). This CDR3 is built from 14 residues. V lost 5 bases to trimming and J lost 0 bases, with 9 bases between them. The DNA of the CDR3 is TGTGCCAGCAGCGGGCGTCTTAGCACAGATACGCAGTATTTT. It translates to CASSGRLSTDTQYF. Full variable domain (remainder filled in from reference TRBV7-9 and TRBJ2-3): DTGVSQNPRHKITKRGQNVTFRCDPISEHNRLYWYRQTLGQGPEFLTYFQNEAQLEKSRLLSDRFSAERPKGSFSTLEIQRTEQGDSAMYLCASSGRLSTDTQYFGPGTRLTVL.

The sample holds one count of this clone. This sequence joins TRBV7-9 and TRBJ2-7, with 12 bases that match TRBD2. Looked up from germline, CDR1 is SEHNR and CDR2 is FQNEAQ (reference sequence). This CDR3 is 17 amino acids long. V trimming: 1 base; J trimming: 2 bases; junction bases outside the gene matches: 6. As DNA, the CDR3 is TGTGCCAGCAGCTTAGAGGGGGGACTAGCGGGTACCTACGAGCAGTACTTC. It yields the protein CASSLEGGLAGTYEQYF.

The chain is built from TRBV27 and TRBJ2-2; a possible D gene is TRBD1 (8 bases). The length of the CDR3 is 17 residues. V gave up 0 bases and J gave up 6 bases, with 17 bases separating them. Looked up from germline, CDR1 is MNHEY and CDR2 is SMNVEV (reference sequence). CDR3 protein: CASSLSGGTGNAGELFF. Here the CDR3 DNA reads TGTGCCAGCAGTTTATCGGGAGGGACAGGAAATGCCGGGGAGCTGTTTTTT.

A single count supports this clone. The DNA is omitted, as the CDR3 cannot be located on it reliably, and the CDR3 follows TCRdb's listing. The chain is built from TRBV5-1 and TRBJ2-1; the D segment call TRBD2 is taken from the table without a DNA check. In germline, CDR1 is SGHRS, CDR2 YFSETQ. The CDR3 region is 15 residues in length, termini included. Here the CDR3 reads CASSLASGFTSVQFF.

CDR3 sequence: CASSRTGLGTEAFF. The CDR3 nucleotides read TGTGCCAGCAGCCGGACAGGGCTTGGCACTGAAGCTTTCTTT. V usage is TRBV7-9 and J usage is TRBJ1-1, with TRBD1 matching 8 bases. The CDR3 runs 14 residues. CDR1 and CDR2 (germline): SEHNR, FQNEAQ (reference sequence). With V trimmed by 5 bases and J by 4 bases, 6 bases remained unmatched.

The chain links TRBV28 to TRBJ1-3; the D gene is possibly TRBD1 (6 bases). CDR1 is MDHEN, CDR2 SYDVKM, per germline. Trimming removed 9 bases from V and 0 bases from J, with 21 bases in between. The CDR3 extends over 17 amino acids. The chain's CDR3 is CASHKGPRGNSGNTIYF. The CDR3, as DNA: TGTGCCAGTCACAAGGGGCCTAGGGGGAACTCTGGAAACACCATATATTTT.

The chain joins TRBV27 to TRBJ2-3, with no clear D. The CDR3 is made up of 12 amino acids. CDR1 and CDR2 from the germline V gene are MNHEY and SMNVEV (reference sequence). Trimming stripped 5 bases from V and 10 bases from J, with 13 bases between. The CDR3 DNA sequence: TGTGCCAGCAGTCGACCGACTGGGCCGCAGTATTTT. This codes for CASSRPTGPQYF.

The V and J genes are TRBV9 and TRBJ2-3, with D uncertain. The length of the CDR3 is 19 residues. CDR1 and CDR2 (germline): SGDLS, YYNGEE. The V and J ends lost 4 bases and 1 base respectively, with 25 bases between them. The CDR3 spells CASSPHTPAVVGGTDTQYF. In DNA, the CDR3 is TGTGCCAGCAGCCCCCATACCCCGGCTGTTGTAGGTGGCACAGATACGCAGTATTTT. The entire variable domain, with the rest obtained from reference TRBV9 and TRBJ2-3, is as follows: DSGVTQTPKHLITATGQRVTLRCSPRSGDLSVYWYQQSLDQGLQFLIQYYNGEERAKGNILERFSAQQFPDLHSELNLSSLELGDSALYFCASSPHTPAVVGGTDTQYFGPGTRLTVL.

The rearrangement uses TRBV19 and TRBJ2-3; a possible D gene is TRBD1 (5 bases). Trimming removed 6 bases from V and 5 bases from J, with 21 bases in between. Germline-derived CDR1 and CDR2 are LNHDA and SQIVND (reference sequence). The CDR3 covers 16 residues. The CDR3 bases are TGTGCCAGTAGGAACCAGACAGCGCCGAGTCAAGATACGCAGTATTTT. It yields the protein CASRNQTAPSQDTQYF.

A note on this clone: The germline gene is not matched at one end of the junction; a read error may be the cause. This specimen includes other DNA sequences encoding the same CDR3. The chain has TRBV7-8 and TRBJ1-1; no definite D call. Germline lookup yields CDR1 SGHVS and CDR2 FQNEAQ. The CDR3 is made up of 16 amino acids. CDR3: CASSLARVYRNTEAFF. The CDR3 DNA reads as TGCGCCAGCAGCTTAGCGCGGGTATACAGAAACACTGAAGCTTTCTTT.

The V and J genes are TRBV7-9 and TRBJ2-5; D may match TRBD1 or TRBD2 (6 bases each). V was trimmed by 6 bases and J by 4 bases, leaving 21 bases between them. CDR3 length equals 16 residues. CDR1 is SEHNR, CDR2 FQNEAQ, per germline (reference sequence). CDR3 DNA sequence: TGTGCCAGCAGGGATCTCGGAGGGGGGACGGGAGAGACCCAGTACTTC. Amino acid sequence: CASRDLGGGTGETQYF. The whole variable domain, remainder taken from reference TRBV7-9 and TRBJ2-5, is DTGVSQNPRHKITKRGQNVTFRCDPISEHNRLYWYRQTLGQGPEFLTYFQNEAQLEKSRLLSDRFSAERPKGSFSTLEIQRTEQGDSAMYLCASRDLGGGTGETQYFGPGTRLLVL.

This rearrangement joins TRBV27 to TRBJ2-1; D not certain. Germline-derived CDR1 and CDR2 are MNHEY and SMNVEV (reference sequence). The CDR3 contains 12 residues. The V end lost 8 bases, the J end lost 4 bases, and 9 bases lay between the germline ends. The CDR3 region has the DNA TGTGCCAGCCGTCAATGGTACAATGAGCAGTTCTTC. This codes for CASRQWYNEQFF.